This T cell receptor beta chain was observed in a study of T-cell reconstitution after alpha-beta-depleted transplantation in children. Overall study findings and caveats: Among T cells one year after transplant, newly produced cells accounted for most counts and diversity.

This clonotype was seen only a few times. Its antigen is as yet unknown. Unique molecular identifiers were used in preparing the TCRbeta library. A single record per CDR3 protein comes from TCRdb applying MiXCR to the PCR reads. The sample contains around 270,000 distinct CDR3 sequences, less than 9.5% of which appear only once. Germline V gene sequence: CDR1 MGHDK, CDR2 SYGVNS. CDR3 size: 14 residues. Deletions cut 2 bases from V and 0 bases from J, with 7 bases between. The receptor's source is a female patient aged 2-9 years who had a stem cell transplant for Fanconi anemia, so the T cells may come from the graft donor. This chain uses TRBV25-1 with TRBJ1-1, with D unresolved. Material: peripheral blood, obtained 360 days after TCRalphabeta/CD19-depleted stem cell transplant. The CDR3 reads CASSEAGLNTEAFF. The CDR3 nucleotides read TGTGCCAGCAGTGAAGCAGGCTTGAACACTGAAGCTTTCTTT.